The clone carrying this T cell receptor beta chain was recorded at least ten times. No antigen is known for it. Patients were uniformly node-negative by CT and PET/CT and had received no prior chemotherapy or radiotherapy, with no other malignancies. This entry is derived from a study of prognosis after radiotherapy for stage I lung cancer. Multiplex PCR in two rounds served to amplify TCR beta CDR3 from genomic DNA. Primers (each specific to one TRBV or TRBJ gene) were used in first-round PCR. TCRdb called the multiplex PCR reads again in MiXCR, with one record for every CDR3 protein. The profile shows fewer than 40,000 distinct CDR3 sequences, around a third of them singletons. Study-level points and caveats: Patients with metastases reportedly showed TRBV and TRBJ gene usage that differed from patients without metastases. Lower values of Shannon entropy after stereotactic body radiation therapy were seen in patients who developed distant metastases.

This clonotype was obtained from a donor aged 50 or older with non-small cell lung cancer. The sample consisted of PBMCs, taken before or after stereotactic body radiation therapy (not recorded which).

The chain's CDR3 is CASSQGGGADEKLFF. The DNA of the CDR3 is TGTGCCAGCAGCCAAGGGGGGGGCGCGGATGAAAAACTGTTTTTT. The J gene is TRBJ1-4, the V gene TRBV3-1, with D possibly TRBD1 on 6 matching bases. Trimming cost V 1 base and J 6 bases, with 12 bases left between them. The CDR3 extends over 15 amino acids. Germline V gene sequence: CDR1 LGHDT, CDR2 YNNKEL (reference sequence).